Listed here are 14 T cell receptor beta chains from one sample, sequenced in a study of blood T cell repertoires in COVID-19. The repertoire was sequenced with immunoSEQ multiplex PCR; TCRdb's copy has only in-frame clones and lacks some. The table lists 80,000 to 95,000 clones, 81% of them singletons. The sequenced sample consisted of peripheral blood. These receptors originate from a man aged 80 or over with acute or convalescent COVID-19.

J is TRBJ1-3 and V is TRBV28; possible D gene TRBD1, 6 bases. CDR1 is MDHEN, CDR2 SYDVKM, per germline. Between the trimmed V and J ends, which lost 10 bases and 0 bases, there was a span of 10 bases. The CDR3 has 13 residues. The CDR3 here is CAIRGLSGNTIYF. The CDR3 DNA is TGTGCCATCAGGGGACTCTCTGGAAACACCATATATTTT.

This CDR3 is CASSREGTYNEQFF. The CDR3 coding sequence is TGTGCCAGCTCTAGGGAGGGGACGTACAATGAGCAGTTCTTC. This chain connects TRBV6-4 to TRBJ2-1; 7 nucleotides agree with TRBD2. V dropped 8 bases and J dropped 4; count of bases not matched to a gene: 8. Germline V gives CDR1 MRHNA, CDR2 SNTAGT. This CDR3 region has 14 residues.

The chain couples TRBV7-8 to TRBJ1-3, with D unclear. CDR3 size: 14 residues. The V end was cut by 1 base, the J end by 1 base, with 5 bases between. Germline V gene data show CDR1 as SGHVS and CDR2 as FQNEAQ. The CDR3 DNA is TGTGCCAGCAGCTTAGGAGGATCTGGAAACACCATATATTTT. Amino acids: CASSLGGSGNTIYF.

As for this clone: Other nucleotide sequences from this sample produce the same CDR3. V usage is TRBV27 and J usage is TRBJ2-5; TRBD2 aligns across 10 bases. The V gene's germline CDR1 is MNHEY and CDR2 SMNVEV (reference sequence). This CDR3 has 13 residues. With V trimmed by 6 bases and J by 3 bases, 1 base remained unmatched. The DNA for the CDR3 is TGTGCCAGCAGGCTAGCGGGAGAAGAGACCCAGTACTTC. It codes for CASRLAGEETQYF.

The CDR3 sequence is CASSVRQALYGYTF. The CDR3 coding sequence is TGTGCCAGCAGTGTTCGCCAGGCTCTGTATGGCTACACCTTC. The chain carries TRBV2 and TRBJ1-2; D is ambiguous. The CDR3 totals 14 residues. Germline CDR1 SNHLY, CDR2 FYNNEI. V lost 4 bases to trimming and J lost 5 bases, with 14 bases between them.

In its sample, this clone was seen once. The CDR3 reads CASSIQGGQETQYF. The CDR3 DNA sequence: TGTGCCAGCAGCATTCAGGGTGGGCAAGAGACCCAGTACTTC. The V call is TRBV5-4, the J call TRBJ2-5; D is possibly TRBD1 (5 bases). Germline CDR1 reads SGHNT; CDR2 reads YYREEE (reference sequence). The length of the CDR3 is 14 residues. V was pared by 4 bases and J by 2 bases, with 12 bases between. Looking up the rest from reference TRBV5-4 and TRBJ2-5 gives the full variable domain: ETGVTQSPTHLIKTRGQQVTLRCSSQSGHNTVSWYQQALGQGPQFIFQYYREEENGRGNFPPRFSGLQFPNYSSELNVNALELDDSALYLCASSIQGGQETQYFGPGTRLLVL.

The CDR3: CASSHTSGAQETQYF. Here the CDR3 DNA reads TGTGCCAGCAGCCACACTAGCGGGGCCCAAGAGACCCAGTACTTC. The rearrangement links TRBV14 to TRBJ2-5; 10 bases are a match to TRBD2. V gave up 3 bases and J gave up 1 base; unmatched junction bases: 2. The CDR3 is 15 amino acids. From germline, CDR1 is SGHDN and CDR2 FVKESK. Together with reference TRBV14 and TRBJ2-5, the CDR3 gives the full variable domain: EAGVTQFPSHSVIEKGQTVTLRCDPISGHDNLYWYRRVMGKEIKFLLHFVKESKQDESGMPNNRFLAERTGGTYSTLKVQPAELEDSGVYFCASSHTSGAQETQYFGPGTRLLVL.

The gene calls are TRBV19 and TRBJ1-5, with D possibly being TRBD1 (6 bases). Between the trimmed V and J ends, which lost 4 bases and 3 bases, there was a span of 10 bases. Germline V lookup: CDR1 LNHDA, CDR2 SQIVND (reference sequence). This CDR3 has 14 residues. The CDR3 nucleotides read TGTGCCAGTAGTAAACAGGGAAACAATCAGCCCCAGCATTTT. It specifies CASSKQGNNQPQHF.

In DNA, the CDR3 is TGCAGCGTTGGTGACAGAGTAGAGGCTTTCTTT. Translation gives CSVGDRVEAFF. The chain joins TRBV29-1 to TRBJ1-1; tentative D call: TRBD1 (5 bases). From germline, CDR1 is SQVTM and CDR2 ANQGSEA. With 4 bases removed from V and 11 bases from J, the gap between germline ends came to 14 bases. This CDR3 is built from 11 residues.

The V gene is TRBV7-2, the J gene TRBJ2-1, with D possibly being TRBD2 (6 bases). This CDR3 is built from 17 residues. Germline lookup yields CDR1 SGHTA and CDR2 FQGNSA. V was clipped by 1 base and J by 2 bases, with 15 bases between them. The CDR3 sequence: CASSLGRSSVAYNEQFF. The CDR3 DNA follows: TGTGCCAGCAGCTTAGGAAGGTCTAGCGTGGCCTACAATGAGCAGTTCTTC.

This chain connects TRBV3-1 (or the pseudogene TRBV3-2) to TRBJ1-2, with TRBD1 identical over 8 bases. The length of the CDR3 is 14 residues. Per germline, CDR1 LGHDT and CDR2 YNNKEL (reference sequence). With 3 bases clipped from V and 8 bases from J, the junction kept 8 bases outside the gene matches. CDR3 residues: CASSQRGGTGGYTF. CDR3 nucleotides: TGTGCCAGCAGCCAGAGAGGCGGGACAGGAGGCTACACCTTC.

The chain uses TRBV6-5 and TRBJ2-7; 8 positions agree with TRBD1. Trimming cost V 5 bases and J 5 bases; bases outside gene matches: 2. CDR1 is MNHEY, CDR2 SVGAGI, per germline. The CDR3 loop spans 12 amino acids. The CDR3 nucleotides read TGTGCCAGCAGTCAGGGGGCGAACGAGCAGTACTTC. It translates to CASSQGANEQYF.

The gene calls are TRBV19 and TRBJ2-5; TRBD1 is a possible D gene (6 bases). V dropped 6 bases and J dropped 2 bases, with 10 bases sitting between them. Germline V gene lookup returns CDR1 LNHDA and CDR2 SQIVND (reference sequence). This CDR3 has 13 amino acids. The CDR3, as DNA: TGTGCCAGTAGATTTGGACAGCAAGAGACCCAGTACTTC. Encoded protein: CASRFGQQETQYF.

This clone has only a few counts. The genes are TRBV4-2 and TRBJ2-3; 7 positions match TRBD2. V shed 0 bases and J 0 bases; nucleotides not matched to a gene: 0. CDR3 size: 15 residues. Germline V gene sequence: CDR1 LGHNA, CDR2 YNFKEQ. CDR3 residues: CASSQELASTDTQYF. The CDR3 DNA reads TGTGCCAGCAGCCAAGAACTAGCGAGCACAGATACGCAGTATTTT.